This TCR beta chain comes out of a study of T cells in Graves' hyperthyroidism and ophthalmopathy. Looking at the study overall: At the time of initial diagnosis and before any treatment, peripheral blood was collected. Whole-study findings and limits: Through a model of 13 V-J features, ophthalmopathy was separated from stable hyperthyroidism.

Turning to this clonotype: What it binds is not known.

Lactation, pregnancy, other autoimmune disease or uncontrolled infection led to exclusion of patients. Regions amplified from RNA transcripts were the TCR beta CDR3 regions. In the first-round RT-PCR of the TCR CDR3, the HTBI primer set was used. TCRdb re-called the multiplex PCR reads with MiXCR, one entry per CDR3 protein. Of a few hundred thousand distinct CDR3 sequences in the sample, about a fifth were seen once. The CDR3 extends over 18 amino acids. Germline CDR1 is SGDLS and CDR2 is YYNGEE. The ends lost 0 bases at V and 0 bases at J; junction bases unmatched: 11. The sample consisted of blood. The J gene is TRBJ1-1, the V gene TRBV9, with TRBD1 matching over 7 bases. The clonotype was recovered from a man younger than 30 with Graves' ophthalmopathy. The CDR3 nucleotides read TGTGCCAGCAGCGTAGGAGAGGACAGGTGGATGATGAACACTGAAGCTTTCTTT. It yields the protein CASSVGEDRWMMNTEAFF.